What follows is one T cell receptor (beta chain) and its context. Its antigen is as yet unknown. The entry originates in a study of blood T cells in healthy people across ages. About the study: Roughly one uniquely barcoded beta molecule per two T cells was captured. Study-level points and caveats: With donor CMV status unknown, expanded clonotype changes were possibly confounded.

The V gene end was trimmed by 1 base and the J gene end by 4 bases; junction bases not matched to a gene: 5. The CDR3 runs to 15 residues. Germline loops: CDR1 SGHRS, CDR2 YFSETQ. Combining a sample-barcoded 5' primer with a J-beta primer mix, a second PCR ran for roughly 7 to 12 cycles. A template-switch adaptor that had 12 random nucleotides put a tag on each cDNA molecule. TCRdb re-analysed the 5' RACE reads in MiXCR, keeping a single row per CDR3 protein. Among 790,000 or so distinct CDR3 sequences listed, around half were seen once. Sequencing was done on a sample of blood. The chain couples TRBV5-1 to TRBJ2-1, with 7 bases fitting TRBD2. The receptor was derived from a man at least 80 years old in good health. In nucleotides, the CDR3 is TGCGCCAGCAGCTTGACACGCGGGAGATACAATGAGCAGTTCTTC. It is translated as CASSLTRGRYNEQFF.